This is a list of T cell receptor beta chains from one sample in a study of beta chain features in type 1 diabetes. Data came from immunoSEQ multiplex PCR; TCRdb stores just in-frame clones and leaves some out. The data contain approximately 170,000 clones, less than 9.5% of them singletons. Sequenced sample: central memory CD4+ T cells from blood. The source is a young woman in good health. The CDR3 runs from the conserved cysteine through the conserved F or W. D genes are given only for firm matches. The size entry is marked missing in some rows and otherwise reads once, few, many or a size class.

V gene	D gene	clone size	J gene	CDR3 DNA	CDR3 protein
TRBV25-1	-	-	TRBJ1-1	TGTGCCAGCAGTGAAGCGGGGGGAACTGAAGCTTTCTTT	CASSEAGGTEAFF
TRBV4-1	TRBD2	-	TRBJ2-7	TGCGCCAGCAGCCAAGGGACTAGCGGGAGTTACTCCTCCTACGAGCAGTACTTC	CASSQGTSGSYSSYEQYF
TRBV18	-	few	TRBJ1-1	TGTGCCAGCTCACCAGCGGGCAGTAACACTGAAGCTTTCTTT	CASSPAGSNTEAFF
TRBV6-5	TRBD1	-	TRBJ1-1	TGTGCCAGCAGTTCCCTGACAGGGGAAGCTTTCTTT	CASSSLTGEAFF
TRBV25-1	TRBD1	-	TRBJ1-1	TGTGCCAGCAGTGCCCGGACAGGGAGGACTGAAGCTTTCTTT	CASSARTGRTEAFF
TRBV14	-	-	TRBJ1-6	TGTGCCAGCAGCCAAGGGTCCACCTATCAAGCCCTCCACTTT	CASSQGSTYQALHF
TRBV30	-	few	TRBJ2-7	TGTGCCCGAGGACTGGGCCCCTACGAGCAGTACTTC	CARGLGPYEQYF
TRBV5-1	-	few	TRBJ1-4	TGCGCCAGCAGCTTGGCTCCCGACAGTGAAAAACTGTTTTTT	CASSLAPDSEKLFF
TRBV7-9	-	-	TRBJ2-1	TGTGCCAGCAGCTTAGGCGGGATAGATGAGCAGTTCTTC	CASSLGGIDEQFF
TRBV18	-	-	TRBJ2-5	TGTGCCAGCTCACCAGACATACAAGAGACCCAGTACTTC	CASSPDIQETQYF
TRBV30	TRBD1	few	TRBJ2-7	TGTGCCTGGAGTCGGGGACAGGGCCGCGAGCAGTACTTC	CAWSRGQGREQYF
TRBV10-3	-	-	TRBJ1-3	TGTGCCATCTCCCGAAAGCTCCAGGGGAACACCATATATTTT	CAISRKLQGNTIYF
TRBV27	-	few	TRBJ1-4	TGTGCCAGCAGAGAAGGACAGTTTAATGAAAAACTGTTTTTT	CASREGQFNEKLFF
TRBV7-7	TRBD2	few	TRBJ2-5	TGTGCTAGCAGCCCCCGGACTAGCGGGGGGGAGACCCAGTACTTC	CASSPRTSGGETQYF
TRBV5-1	-	-	TRBJ2-6	TGCGCCAGCAGCTTAGGTCAGCGGCCCTCCTCTGGGGCCAACGTCCTGACTTTC	CASSLGQRPSSGANVLTF
TRBV5-1	-	-	TRBJ1-1	TGCGCCAGCAGCTTGGGGACTGATAACACTGAAGCTTTCTTT	CASSLGTDNTEAFF
TRBV7-2	-	few	TRBJ1-1	TGTGCCAGCAGCTTATTAGGGAACGGGGAGAGCACTGAAGCTTTCTTT	CASSLLGNGESTEAFF
TRBV18	-	-	TRBJ1-3	TGTGCCAGCTCAGACCGGGGCTCTGGAAACACCATATATTTT	CASSDRGSGNTIYF
TRBV14	TRBD1	-	TRBJ2-7	TGTGCCAGCAGCCAGGGCTCCGGGACAGTCTCCTACGAGCAGTACTTC	CASSQGSGTVSYEQYF
TRBV7-9	TRBD1	few	TRBJ1-1	TGTGCCAGCAGCTTAGTCCGGGACAGGGCCACTGAAGCTTTCTTT	CASSLVRDRATEAFF
TRBV9	-	few	TRBJ2-3	TGTGCCAGCAGCGTAGAGGAGGGTACGCAGTATTTT	CASSVEEGTQYF
TRBV30	-	many	TRBJ2-1	TGTGCCTGGAGTTTCCCAGGGGGGTATGAGCAGTTCTTC	CAWSFPGGYEQFF
TRBV4-3	-	few	TRBJ1-6	TGCGCCAGCAGCCAAGATCGGAGGGCTAATTCACCCCTCCACTTT	CASSQDRRANSPLHF
TRBV10-3	TRBD1	-	TRBJ1-2	TGTGCCATCACCCCCGGAGTGGGGGACAGGGCGTCTGGCTACACCTTC	CAITPGVGDRASGYTF
TRBV7-2	TRBD2	few	TRBJ2-7	TGTGCCAGCAGCCTCGCAGCGGGGGGGCAAAACGAGCAGTACTTC	CASSLAAGGQNEQYF
TRBV5-1	-	-	TRBJ2-7	TGCGCCAGCAGCTTGGCCCAGCGAGGGGAGCAGTACTTC	CASSLAQRGEQYF
TRBV18	-	-	TRBJ2-3	TGTGCCAGCTCACTACGGAGCACAGATACGCAGTATTTT	CASSLRSTDTQYF
TRBV4-1	TRBD1	-	TRBJ1-1	TGCGCCAGCAGCGCCCGTGACAGGGCTTCCACTGAAGCTTTCTTT	CASSARDRASTEAFF
TRBV27	TRBD1	few	TRBJ1-2	TGTGCCAGCAGTTTCAGGTCGGGACAGGCTTCCTACGGCTACACCTTC	CASSFRSGQASYGYTF
TRBV5-5	-	few	TRBJ1-5	TGTGCCAGCAGCCGGACGGTAGGGGCTGGTGGCAATCAGCCCCAGCATTTT	CASSRTVGAGGNQPQHF
TRBV30	-	-	TRBJ2-5	TGTGCCTGGAGTAGTTCCAGACAAGAGACCCAGTACTTC	CAWSSSRQETQYF
TRBV7-8	TRBD1	-	TRBJ2-7	TGTGCCAGCAGCTCAGGGACAGGGACCTCCGAGCAGTACTTC	CASSSGTGTSEQYF
TRBV5-1	-	-	TRBJ1-2	TGCGCCAGCAGCTTGGATTCGTCAGGGGTAAGAGGCTACACCTTC	CASSLDSSGVRGYTF
TRBV5-1	TRBD1	few	TRBJ1-4	TGCGCCAGCAGCGACGGCTGGGGGACAGGAGGTGAAAAACTGTTTTTT	CASSDGWGTGGEKLFF
TRBV10-3	-	-	TRBJ2-7	TGTGCCATCAGTGGGACATCTTACGAGCAGTACTTC	CAISGTSYEQYF
TRBV7-3	-	few	TRBJ1-1	TGTGCCAGCAGAAAGCGACGCCTGACTATGAACACTGAAGCTTTCTTT	CASRKRRLTMNTEAFF
TRBV5-1	-	few	TRBJ2-1	TGCGCCAGCAGCTTCAACGGGAGACAGAATGAGCAGTTCTTC	CASSFNGRQNEQFF
TRBV6-1	TRBD1	few	TRBJ2-1	TGTGCCAGCAGTGAAGGCAGGGGGTCCTACAATGAGCAGTTCTTC	CASSEGRGSYNEQFF
TRBV5-1	-	few	TRBJ1-5	TGCGCCAGCAGCTTTGGCTTAAGGGGAAGCAATCAGCCCCAGCATTTT	CASSFGLRGSNQPQHF
TRBV11-3	TRBD1	few	TRBJ2-3	TGTGCCAGCAGCTTGGACAGGCACACAGATACGCAGTATTTT	CASSLDRHTDTQYF
TRBV5-4	TRBD1	few	TRBJ2-7	TGTGCCAGCAGCCCGGACAGGGCAATCTCCTACGAGCAGTACTTC	CASSPDRAISYEQYF
TRBV14	-	-	TRBJ2-2	TGTGCCAGCAGGCGAGCACCAAACACCGGGGAGCTGTTTTTT	CASRRAPNTGELFF
TRBV18	-	-	TRBJ2-7	TGTGCCAGCTCACCACTTAGGGCAGGGGAATACGAGCAGTACTTC	CASSPLRAGEYEQYF
TRBV11-1	-	many	TRBJ2-3	TGTGCCAGCAGCTTGAGGGAATACACAGATACGCAGTATTTT	CASSLREYTDTQYF
TRBV7-9	TRBD1	-	TRBJ2-2	TGTGCCAGCAGCCGTCCTACCCAGGGGGCCGGGGAGCTGTTTTTT	CASSRPTQGAGELFF
TRBV4-1	-	many	TRBJ1-1	TGCGCCAGCAGCCAAGAGGTCGGGGGGAACACTGAAGCTTTCTTT	CASSQEVGGNTEAFF
TRBV18	TRBD1	few	TRBJ1-1	TGTGCCAGCTCGCCAGGGACAGGAAACCTGAACACTGAAGCTTTCTTT	CASSPGTGNLNTEAFF
TRBV7-2	-	few	TRBJ2-3	TGTGCCAGCAGCCCCCACGGCGGGCGCACAGATACGCAGTATTTT	CASSPHGGRTDTQYF
TRBV12-5	TRBD1	few	TRBJ1-1	TGTGCTAGTGGTTTGACCACAGGGGTTGGAGCTTTCTTT	CASGLTTGVGAFF